Listed here are 6 T cell receptor beta chains from one sample, sequenced in a study of CD8+ T cells in alopecia areata (dated by TCRdb to 2017 to 2018). The treatment or condition label of this sample denotes: oral pan-JAK inhibitor, 5-10 mg twice daily. Libraries came from the immunoSEQ multiplex PCR assay. RNA was extracted from all samples and reverse transcribed into cDNA as template for TCR sequencing. This immuneACCESS table, as held by TCRdb, lists in-frame sequences with V and J called but not all clones. Of the missing ones, under half trace to an unresolved V gene in checked studies; the others have no known cause. Across this sample there are around 190,000 clones, with about 65% seen only once. The ten biggest clones cover 1.3% of the sample. The input for sequencing was CD4+ T cells sorted from blood, taken between weeks 49 and 50, from a patient treated with tofacitinib. The receptors shown here come from a human donor with alopecia areata.

The V and J genes are TRBV29-1 and TRBJ2-3; the D gene is possibly TRBD2 (6 bases). The V gene's germline CDR1 is SQVTM and CDR2 ANQGSEA. This CDR3 has 13 residues. The V end lost 6 bases, the J end lost 11 bases, and 21 bases lay between the germline ends. CDR3 loop: CSVMVSSGVEQYF. In DNA form, the CDR3 reads TGCAGCGTCATGGTATCTTCGGGGGTTGAGCAGTATTTT.

The chain joins TRBV29-1 to TRBJ1-2; D remains ambiguous. The germline V gene encodes CDR1 SQVTM and CDR2 ANQGSEA. CDR3 length equals 13 residues. Trimming removed 2 bases from V and 6 bases from J, with 13 bases in between. The CDR3 spells CSVERGGSDGYTF. CDR3 coding DNA: TGCAGCGTTGAACGTGGAGGATCCGATGGCTACACCTTC.

The chain recombines TRBV29-1 with TRBJ1-2; 9 bases line up with TRBD1. J was trimmed by 0 bases and V by 3 bases; bases with no gene match: 5. The germline V gene encodes CDR1 SQVTM and CDR2 ANQGSEA. The CDR3 has 15 residues. Here the CDR3 DNA reads TGCAGCGTTGAGGGACGGACAGGGGCTAACTATGGCTACACCTTC. Amino acids: CSVEGRTGANYGYTF.

The chain has TRBV6-1 and TRBJ2-1; TRBD2 agrees at 9 bases. The CDR3 runs 14 residues. J lost 5 bases, V lost 9 bases, and 8 bases had no gene match. The germline gives CDR1 MNHNS, CDR2 SASEGT. The CDR3 here is CASQLAGGNNEQFF. The CDR3 DNA reads TGTGCCAGTCAATTGGCGGGGGGGAACAATGAGCAGTTCTTC.

The chain's CDR3 is CASSQVVVGGELFF. In DNA, the CDR3 is TGTGCCAGCAGCCAAGTTGTGGTGGGCGGGGAGCTGTTTTTT. The chain links TRBV4-2 to TRBJ2-2; no firm D call. Germline lookup yields CDR1 LGHNA and CDR2 YNFKEQ. Trimming removed 1 base at V and 7 bases at J, with 10 bases between. The CDR3 runs to 14 residues.

The chain has TRBV7-2 and TRBJ2-7; D is perhaps TRBD1 (5 bases). V dropped 0 bases and J dropped 3 bases, with 9 bases sitting between them. CDR3 length: 14 residues. Germline V CDR1 and CDR2: SGHTA, FQGNSA. The CDR3 protein is CASSLAAQGYEQYF. In DNA, the CDR3 is TGTGCCAGCAGCTTAGCTGCCCAGGGCTACGAGCAGTACTTC.